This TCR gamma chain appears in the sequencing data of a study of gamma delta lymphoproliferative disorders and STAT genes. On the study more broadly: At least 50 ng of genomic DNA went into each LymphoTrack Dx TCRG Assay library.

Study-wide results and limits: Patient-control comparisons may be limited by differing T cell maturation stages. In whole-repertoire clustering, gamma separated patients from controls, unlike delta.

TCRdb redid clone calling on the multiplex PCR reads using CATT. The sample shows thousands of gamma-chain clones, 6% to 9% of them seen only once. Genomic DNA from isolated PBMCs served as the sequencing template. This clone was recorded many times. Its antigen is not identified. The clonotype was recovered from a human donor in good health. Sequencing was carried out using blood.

The CDR3 nucleotides read TGTGCCACCTGGGATGACCCTTATTATAAGAAACTCTTT. Amino acids: CATWDDPYYKKLF. The chain carries TRGV4 and TRGJ1 or TRGJ2. Here the J gene came from matching the DNA to germline, since TCRdb omits it. This CDR3 is 13 amino acids long. Trimming removed 2 bases from V and 3 bases from J; junction bases left unmatched: 4. The germline V gene has CDR1 EGSTGY and CDR2 YDSYTSSV.